The 22 T cell receptor beta chains presented below share a single source sample, sequenced in a study of shared clonotypes between healthy human individuals (dated by TCRdb to 2020 to 2021). The protocol used for the library was the immunoSEQ multiplex PCR assay. Sourced from immuneACCESS, this table was stored by TCRdb with only in-frame sequences that have V and J called. A share of the clones is absent; for the studies checked, an unresolved V gene accounts for under half, and the remainder has no known explanation. Here the sample has some 550,000 clones; roughly 97% occur a single time. The top ten hold less than 0.065% of the sample. The sequenced sample consisted of naive CD4+ T cells sorted from blood. The sample's cell subset or site, from its label and the paper: CD45RA+ positively selected. The receptors here all came from a woman in her 30s in good health.

The rearrangement joins TRBV19 to TRBJ2-6; weak D call: TRBD2 (5 bases). The CDR3 has 18 amino acids. CDR1 and CDR2 from the germline V gene are LNHDA and SQIVND (reference sequence). With 1 base removed from V and 3 bases from J, the gap between germline ends came to 16 bases. CDR3 coding DNA: TGTGCCAGTAGTATAGGTGGTACGGTGGACTTTGGGGCCAACGTCCTGACTTTC. Translation: CASSIGGTVDFGANVLTF.

CDR3: CSVQQGAKNIQYF. DNA of the CDR3: TGCAGCGTTCAACAGGGTGCCAAAAACATTCAGTACTTC. This chain connects TRBV29-1 to TRBJ2-4; D is perhaps TRBD1 (6 bases). Germline V CDR1 and CDR2: SQVTM, ANQGSEA. V gave up 5 bases and J gave up 1 base, with 9 bases separating them. The CDR3 extends over 13 amino acids. The whole variable domain, remainder taken from reference TRBV29-1 and TRBJ2-4, is SAVISQKPSRDICQRGTSLTIQCQVDSQVTMMFWYRQQPGQSLTLIATANQGSEATYESGFVIDKFPISRPNLTFSTLTVSNMSPEDSSIYLCSVQQGAKNIQYFGAGTRLSVL.

The chain has TRBV28 and TRBJ2-5, with 8 bases matching TRBD1. The CDR3 length is 15 residues. From germline, CDR1 is MDHEN and CDR2 SYDVKM. J was trimmed by 3 bases and V by 4 bases; bases with no gene match: 7. The CDR3 region is CASSSPGTGKETQYF. CDR3 bases: TGTGCCAGCAGTTCTCCCGGGACAGGAAAAGAGACCCAGTACTTC. The full variable domain, with the rest looked up from reference TRBV28 and TRBJ2-5, is DVKVTQSSRYLVKRTGEKVFLECVQDMDHENMFWYRQDPGLGLRLIYFSYDVKMKEKGDIPEGYSVSREKKERFSLILESASTNQTSMYLCASSSPGTGKETQYFGPGTRLLVL.

The chain has TRBV19 and TRBJ1-6; 10 bases map to TRBD1. The CDR3 runs to 14 residues. V trimming: 6 bases; J trimming: 15 bases; junction bases outside the gene matches: 11. Germline loops: CDR1 LNHDA, CDR2 SQIVND (reference sequence). CDR3 residues: CASRQTSGTGVLHF. The CDR3 bases are TGTGCCAGTAGGCAAACCTCCGGGACAGGGGTCCTCCACTTT.

CDR3 bases: TGTGCCACCAGCAGATCCGGGACAGGAAACAATCAGCCCCAGCATTTT. Translated, it gives CATSRSGTGNNQPQHF. The chain has TRBV15 and TRBJ1-5; 8 nucleotides line up with TRBD1. Germline V gene data show CDR1 as LNHNV and CDR2 as YYDKDF (reference sequence). CDR3 length equals 16 residues. The V segment lost 2 bases and the J segment 3 bases; nucleotides outside the gene matches: 6.

The J gene is TRBJ1-2, the V gene TRBV28, with D unclear. The CDR3 has 13 amino acids. V gave up 6 bases and J gave up 4 bases, with 12 bases separating them. CDR1 and CDR2 from the germline V gene are MDHEN and SYDVKM. The chain's CDR3 is CASSSDPLYGYTF. As DNA, the CDR3 is TGTGCCAGCAGCAGTGATCCGCTCTATGGCTACACCTTC.

The CDR3 bases are TGTGCCAGCAGCGAGGGAGGGGGGTATTATGGCTACACCTTC. Amino acids: CASSEGGGYYGYTF. The V and J genes are TRBV9 and TRBJ1-2; TRBD1 might be the D (6 bases). Trimming removed 3 bases at V and 5 bases at J, with 14 bases between. This CDR3 is 14 amino acids long. The germline V gene encodes CDR1 SGDLS and CDR2 YYNGEE.

This clone appeared a single time. The gene calls are TRBV28 and TRBJ1-1; D is uncertain. The CDR3 contains 17 residues. Germline V CDR1 and CDR2: MDHEN, SYDVKM. Trimming left V 5 bases short and J 0 bases short, with 19 bases between. The CDR3 reads CASSTRGTGRMNTEAFF. The CDR3, as DNA: TGTGCCAGCAGTACCCGAGGTACCGGACGAATGAACACTGAAGCTTTCTTT.

CDR3 amino acids: CASRDHPYEQYF. The CDR3 DNA reads as TGTGCCAGCCGGGACCACCCCTACGAGCAGTACTTC. The V gene is TRBV6-1, the J gene TRBJ2-7, with D possibly called TRBD1 or TRBD2 (5 bases each). Deletions cut 8 bases from V and 2 bases from J, with 10 bases between. The CDR3 has 12 residues. Germline V gene data show CDR1 as MNHNS and CDR2 as SASEGT.

The rearrangement links TRBV11-2 to TRBJ2-7; D is undetermined. The CDR3 sequence is 11 residues long. In germline, CDR1 is SGHAT, CDR2 FQNNGV. The germline V and J ends were trimmed by 5 bases and 7 bases, with 9 bases remaining between them. DNA for the CDR3: TGTGCCAGCAGCCCGAGCCGGGAGCAGTACTTC. This sequence encodes CASSPSREQYF.

The V and J genes are TRBV27 and TRBJ2-6; maybe TRBD1 (6 bases). Trimming removed 6 bases from V and 2 bases from J, with 17 bases in between. The germline V gene has CDR1 MNHEY and CDR2 SMNVEV (reference sequence). The length of the CDR3 is 17 residues. DNA for the CDR3: TGTGCCAGCAGCCGACAGGCTGCCGGGACTGGGGCCAACGTCCTGACTTTC. Its translation is CASSRQAAGTGANVLTF.

This clone is a singleton in its sample. The chain carries TRBV4-1 and TRBJ1-6, with D perhaps TRBD1 (6 bases). V was cut by 6 bases and J by 0 bases, with 12 bases left in between. Germline V gene data show CDR1 as MGHRA and CDR2 as YSYEKL. The CDR3 spans 16 residues. This CDR3 is CASRPLDSSYNSPLHF. The CDR3 DNA is TGCGCCAGCAGGCCTTTGGACAGCTCCTATAATTCACCCCTCCACTTT.

The rearrangement links TRBV6-6 to TRBJ2-1; 7 nucleotides agree with TRBD1. CDR1 is MNHNY and CDR2 is SVGAGI in the germline V gene (reference sequence). After removal of 4 bases from V and 10 bases from J, the junction contained 10 bases not matched to a gene. This CDR3 spans 14 amino acids. CDR3 sequence (DNA): TGTGCCAGCAGTTTGGATTATCAGGGGGTAGAGCAGTTCTTC. Protein: CASSLDYQGVEQFF.

This sequence joins TRBV19 and TRBJ1-2; D gene ambiguous. V was pared by 4 bases and J by 3 bases, with 15 bases between. Germline loops: CDR1 LNHDA, CDR2 SQIVND (reference sequence). The CDR3 extends over 15 amino acids. Here the CDR3 reads CASSTLKGNHYGYTF. Here the CDR3 DNA reads TGTGCCAGTAGTACCCTCAAGGGCAACCACTATGGCTACACCTTC.

The chain couples TRBV28 to TRBJ2-1, with D tentatively TRBD2 (5 bases). Trimming removed 3 bases from V and 2 bases from J, with 8 bases in between. The CDR3 is 14 amino acids. CDR1 and CDR2 from the germline V gene are MDHEN and SYDVKM. Here the CDR3 reads CASSFSGTYNEQFF. The DNA for the CDR3 is TGTGCCAGCAGTTTCTCGGGGACCTACAATGAGCAGTTCTTC. Based on the CDR3 plus reference TRBV28 and TRBJ2-1, the full variable domain is DVKVTQSSRYLVKRTGEKVFLECVQDMDHENMFWYRQDPGLGLRLIYFSYDVKMKEKGDIPEGYSVSREKKERFSLILESASTNQTSMYLCASSFSGTYNEQFFGPGTRLTVL.

The chain is built from TRBV28 and TRBJ1-5; D is unresolved. The CDR3 runs to 16 residues. The V end lost 7 bases, the J end lost 0 bases, and 16 bases lay between the germline ends. Per germline, CDR1 MDHEN and CDR2 SYDVKM. The CDR3, as DNA: TGTGCCAGCACACCTTTAGGCGGTTATAGCAATCAGCCCCAGCATTTT. It codes for CASTPLGGYSNQPQHF.

The rearrangement joins TRBV5-1 to TRBJ2-5; D gene uncertain. CDR3 length equals 12 residues. Germline values: CDR1 SGHRS, CDR2 YFSETQ. V gave up 0 bases and J gave up 5 bases, with 5 bases separating them. CDR3 nucleotide sequence: TGCGCCAGCAGCTTGGCCGTTGAGACCCAGTACTTC. Its protein product is CASSLAVETQYF.

This chain links TRBV19 with TRBJ1-5, with D perhaps matching TRBD1 (6 bases). V gave up 2 bases and J gave up 6 bases, with 14 bases separating them. Germline values: CDR1 LNHDA, CDR2 SQIVND (reference sequence). This CDR3 comprises 15 residues. Here the CDR3 reads CASSIQPGAGQPQHF. The CDR3 DNA is TGTGCCAGTAGTATACAGCCAGGGGCCGGTCAGCCCCAGCATTTT.

The chain uses TRBV11-2 and TRBJ2-2; perhaps TRBD2 as D (7 bases). The germline CDR1 and CDR2 sequences are SGHAT and FQNNGV. The CDR3 covers 17 residues. V gave up 5 bases and J gave up 7 bases, with 23 bases separating them. CDR3: CASSRGGATNQGGELFF. In DNA, the CDR3 is TGTGCCAGCAGCCGAGGGGGGGCGACTAACCAGGGCGGGGAGCTGTTTTTT.

This chain links TRBV9 with TRBJ2-5; TRBD1 is a possible D gene (6 bases). This CDR3 comprises 14 residues. CDR1 SGDLS and CDR2 YYNGEE come from the germline V gene. V was trimmed by 3 bases and J by 5 bases, leaving 14 bases between them. The CDR3 loop reads CASSARGSWETQYF. The DNA for the CDR3 is TGTGCCAGCAGCGCGAGGGGGAGCTGGGAGACCCAGTACTTC.

V is TRBV15 and J is TRBJ2-7; D gene ambiguous. V lost 0 bases and J lost 0, with 6 bases in between. Germline V gives CDR1 LNHNV, CDR2 YYDKDF (reference sequence). This CDR3 has 14 residues. CDR3 sequence: CATSREEFSYEQYF. CDR3 nucleotide sequence: TGTGCCACCAGCAGAGAGGAATTCTCCTACGAGCAGTACTTC.

The chain has TRBV5-1 and TRBJ2-1; 11 bases map to TRBD2. Germline lookup yields CDR1 SGHRS and CDR2 YFSETQ. CDR3 length: 16 residues. V shed 2 bases and J 7 bases; nucleotides not matched to a gene: 8. For the CDR3, the DNA is TGCGCCAGCAGCTTCTACCCCGGGACTAGCGGTAATGAGCAGTTCTTC. Protein product: CASSFYPGTSGNEQFF.